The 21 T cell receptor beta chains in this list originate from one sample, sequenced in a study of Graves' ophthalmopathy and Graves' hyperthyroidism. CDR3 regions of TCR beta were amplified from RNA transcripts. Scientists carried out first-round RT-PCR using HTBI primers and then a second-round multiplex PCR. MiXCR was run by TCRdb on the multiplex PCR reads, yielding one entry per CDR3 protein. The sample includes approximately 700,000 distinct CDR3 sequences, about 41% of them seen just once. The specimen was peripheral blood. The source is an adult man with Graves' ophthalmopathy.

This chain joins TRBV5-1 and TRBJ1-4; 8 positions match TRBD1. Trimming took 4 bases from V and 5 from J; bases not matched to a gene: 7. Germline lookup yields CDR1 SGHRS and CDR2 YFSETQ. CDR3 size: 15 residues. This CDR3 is CASSQDRALNEKLFF. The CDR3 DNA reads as TGCGCCAGCAGCCAGGACAGGGCCTTGAATGAAAAACTGTTTTTT.

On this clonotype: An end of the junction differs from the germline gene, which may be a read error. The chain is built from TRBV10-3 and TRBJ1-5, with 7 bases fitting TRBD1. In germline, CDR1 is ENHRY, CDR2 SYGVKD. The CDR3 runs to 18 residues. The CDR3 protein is CASSFSGQKVKGNQPQHF. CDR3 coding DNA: TGTGCCAGCAGTTTCTCGGGACAGAAGGTGAAGGGCAATCAGCCCCAGCATTTT.

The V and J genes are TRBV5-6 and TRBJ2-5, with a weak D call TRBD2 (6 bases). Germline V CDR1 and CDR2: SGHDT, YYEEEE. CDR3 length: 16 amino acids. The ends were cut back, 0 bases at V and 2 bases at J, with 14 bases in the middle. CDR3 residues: CASSLALAEQQETQYF. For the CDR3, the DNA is TGTGCCAGCAGCTTGGCGTTAGCGGAGCAGCAAGAGACCCAGTACTTC.

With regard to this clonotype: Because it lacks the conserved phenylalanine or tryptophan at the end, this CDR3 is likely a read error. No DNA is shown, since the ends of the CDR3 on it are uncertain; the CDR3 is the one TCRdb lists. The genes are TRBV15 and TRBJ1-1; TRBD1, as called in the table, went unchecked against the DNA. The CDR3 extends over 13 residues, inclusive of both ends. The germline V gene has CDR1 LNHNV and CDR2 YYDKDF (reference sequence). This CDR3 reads CATSRGDRGRYYY.

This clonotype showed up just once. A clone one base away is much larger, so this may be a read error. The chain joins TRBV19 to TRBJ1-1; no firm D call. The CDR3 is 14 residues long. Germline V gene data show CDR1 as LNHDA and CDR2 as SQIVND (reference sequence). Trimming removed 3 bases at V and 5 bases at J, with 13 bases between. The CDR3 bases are TGTGCCAGTAGTATGGCCAGCGGGCCAACTGAAGCTTTCTTT. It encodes CASSMASGPTEAFF.

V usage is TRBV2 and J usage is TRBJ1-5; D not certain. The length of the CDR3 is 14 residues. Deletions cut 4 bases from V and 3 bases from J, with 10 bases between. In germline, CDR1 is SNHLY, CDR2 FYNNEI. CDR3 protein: CASSGRGNNQPQHF. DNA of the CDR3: TGTGCCAGCAGTGGGCGGGGAAACAATCAGCCCCAGCATTTT.

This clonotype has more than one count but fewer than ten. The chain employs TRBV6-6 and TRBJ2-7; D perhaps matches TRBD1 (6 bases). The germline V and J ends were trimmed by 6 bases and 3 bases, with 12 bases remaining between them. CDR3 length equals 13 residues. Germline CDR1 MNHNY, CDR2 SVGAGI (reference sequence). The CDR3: CASSPRQVYEQYF. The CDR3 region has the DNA TGTGCCAGCAGCCCTAGACAGGTCTACGAGCAGTACTTC.

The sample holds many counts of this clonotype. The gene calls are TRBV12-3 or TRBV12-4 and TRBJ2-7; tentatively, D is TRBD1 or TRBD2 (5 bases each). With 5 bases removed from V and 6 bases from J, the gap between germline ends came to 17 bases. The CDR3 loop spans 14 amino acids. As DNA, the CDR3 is TGTGCCAGCAGTGAAACCGGGACGCAGGGCGAGCAGTACTTC. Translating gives CASSETGTQGEQYF.

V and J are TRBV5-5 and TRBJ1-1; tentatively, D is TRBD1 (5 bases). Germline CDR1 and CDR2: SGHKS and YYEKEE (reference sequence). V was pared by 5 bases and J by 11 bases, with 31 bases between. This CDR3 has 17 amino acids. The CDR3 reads CASRRRQLLPKESGAFF. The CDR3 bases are TGTGCCAGCAGAAGAAGACAGTTACTACCCAAAGAGAGTGGGGCTTTCTTT. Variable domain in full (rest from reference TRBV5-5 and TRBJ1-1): DAGVTQSPTHLIKTRGQQVTLRCSPISGHKSVSWYQQVLGQGPQFIFQYYEKEERGRGNFPDRFSARQFPNYSSELNVNALLLGDSALYLCASRRRQLLPKESGAFFGQGTRLTVV.

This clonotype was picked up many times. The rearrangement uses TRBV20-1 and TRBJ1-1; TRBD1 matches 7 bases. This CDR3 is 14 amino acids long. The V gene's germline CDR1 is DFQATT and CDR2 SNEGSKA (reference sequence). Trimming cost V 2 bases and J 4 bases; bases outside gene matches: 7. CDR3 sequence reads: CSARSLRGSTEAFF. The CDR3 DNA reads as TGCAGTGCTAGATCCCTCAGGGGGAGCACTGAAGCTTTCTTT.

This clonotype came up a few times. The CDR3 bases are TGTGCCAGCAGCGGTCGTGGGACTGAAGCTTTCTTT. This translates into CASSGRGTEAFF. The rearrangement links TRBV9 to TRBJ1-1; D is unclear. Trimming took off 3 bases at V and 5 bases at J, with 8 bases between the two ends. From germline, CDR1 is SGDLS and CDR2 YYNGEE. This CDR3 has 12 residues.

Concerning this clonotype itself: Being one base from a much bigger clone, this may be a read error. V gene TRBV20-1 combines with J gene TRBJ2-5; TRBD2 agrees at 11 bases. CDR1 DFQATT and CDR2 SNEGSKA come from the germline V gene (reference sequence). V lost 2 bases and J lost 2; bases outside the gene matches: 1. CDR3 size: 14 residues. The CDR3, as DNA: TGCAGTGCTAGAAGGACTAGCGGGCAAGAGACCCAGTACTTC. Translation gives CSARRTSGQETQYF.

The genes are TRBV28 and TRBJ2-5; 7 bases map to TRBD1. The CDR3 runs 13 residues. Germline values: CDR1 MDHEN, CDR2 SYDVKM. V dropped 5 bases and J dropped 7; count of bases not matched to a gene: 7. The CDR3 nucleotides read TGTGCCAGCAGTACAGGGGACGCTAGGACCCAGTACTTC. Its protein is CASSTGDARTQYF.

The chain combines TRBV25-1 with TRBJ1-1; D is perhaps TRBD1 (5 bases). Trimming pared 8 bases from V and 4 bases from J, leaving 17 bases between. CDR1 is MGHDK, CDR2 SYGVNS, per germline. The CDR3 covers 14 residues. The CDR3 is CASEAGRSGTEAFF. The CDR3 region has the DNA TGTGCCAGCGAGGCAGGGCGGTCGGGCACTGAAGCTTTCTTT.

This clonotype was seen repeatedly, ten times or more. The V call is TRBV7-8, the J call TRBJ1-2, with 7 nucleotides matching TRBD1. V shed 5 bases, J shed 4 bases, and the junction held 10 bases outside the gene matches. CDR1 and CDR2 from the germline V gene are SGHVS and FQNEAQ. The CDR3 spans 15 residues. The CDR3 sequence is CASSILRQGAYGYTF. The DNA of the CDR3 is TGTGCCAGCAGCATACTTCGACAGGGTGCCTATGGCTACACCTTC.

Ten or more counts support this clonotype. CDR3 in amino acids: CASGNGQPQHF. In nucleotides, the CDR3 is TGTGCCAGCGGAAACGGACAGCCCCAGCATTTT. V is TRBV6-5 and J is TRBJ1-5; D ambiguous. CDR1 and CDR2 from the germline V gene are MNHEY and SVGAGI. The V end lost 8 bases, the J end lost 7 bases, and 9 bases lay between the germline ends. The CDR3 has 11 residues.

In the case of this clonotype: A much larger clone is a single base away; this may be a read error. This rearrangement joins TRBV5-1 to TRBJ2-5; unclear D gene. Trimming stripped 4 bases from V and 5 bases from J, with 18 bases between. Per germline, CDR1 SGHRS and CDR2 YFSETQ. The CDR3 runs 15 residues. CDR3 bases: TGCGCCAGCAGCGCCGCACCGGGCAGCTCGGAGACCCAGTACTTC. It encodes CASSAAPGSSETQYF.

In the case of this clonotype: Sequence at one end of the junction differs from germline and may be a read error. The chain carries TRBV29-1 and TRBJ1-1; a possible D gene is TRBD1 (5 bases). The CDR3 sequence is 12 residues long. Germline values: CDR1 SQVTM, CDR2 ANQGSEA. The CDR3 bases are TGTGCCTGGGGACCCATGAACACTGAAGCTTTCTTT. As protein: CAWGPMNTEAFF.

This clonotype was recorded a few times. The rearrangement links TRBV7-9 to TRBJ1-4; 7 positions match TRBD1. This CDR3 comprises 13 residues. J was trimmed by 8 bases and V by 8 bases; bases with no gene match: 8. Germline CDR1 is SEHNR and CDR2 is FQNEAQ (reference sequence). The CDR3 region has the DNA TGTGCCAGCTCACCGTCGGACAGGGAAAAACTGTTTTTT. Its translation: CASSPSDREKLFF.

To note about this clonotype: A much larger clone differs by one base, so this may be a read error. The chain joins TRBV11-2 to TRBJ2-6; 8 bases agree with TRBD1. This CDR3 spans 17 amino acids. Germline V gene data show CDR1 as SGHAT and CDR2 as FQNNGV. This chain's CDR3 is CASSSPLRAQGASVLTF. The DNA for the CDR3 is TGTGCCAGCAGCTCCCCCCTCCGGGCTCAGGGGGCCAGCGTCCTGACTTTC. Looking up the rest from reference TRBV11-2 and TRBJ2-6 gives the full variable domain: EAGVAQSPRYKIIEKRQSVAFWCNPISGHATLYWYQQILGQGPKLLIQFQNNGVVDDSQLPKDRFSAERLKGVDSTLKIQPAKLEDSAVYLCASSSPLRAQGASVLTFGAGSRLTVL.

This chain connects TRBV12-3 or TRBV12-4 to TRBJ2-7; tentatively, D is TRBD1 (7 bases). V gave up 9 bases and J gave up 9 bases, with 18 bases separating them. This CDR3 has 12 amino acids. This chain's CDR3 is CASSQGLGGQYF. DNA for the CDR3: TGTGCCAGTTCACAGGGGTTGGGGGGGCAGTACTTC.